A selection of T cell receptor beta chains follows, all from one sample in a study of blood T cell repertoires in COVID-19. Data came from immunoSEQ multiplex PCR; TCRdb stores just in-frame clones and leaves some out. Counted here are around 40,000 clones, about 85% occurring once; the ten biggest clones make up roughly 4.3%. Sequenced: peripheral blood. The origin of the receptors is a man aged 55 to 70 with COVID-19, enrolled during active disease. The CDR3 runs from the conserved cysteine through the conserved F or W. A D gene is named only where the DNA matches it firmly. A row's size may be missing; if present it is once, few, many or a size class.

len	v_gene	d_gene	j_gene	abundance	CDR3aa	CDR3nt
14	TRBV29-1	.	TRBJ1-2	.	CSVERGGLKDGYTF	TGCAGCGTTGAAAGAGGTGGACTGAAAGATGGCTACACCTTC
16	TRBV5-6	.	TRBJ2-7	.	CASSLVESARMGEQYF	TGTGCCAGCAGCTTGGTGGAGTCGGCCCGGATGGGCGAGCAGTACTTC
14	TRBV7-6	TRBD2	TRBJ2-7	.	CASSPRGGLAEQYF	TGTGCCAGCAGCCCCCGGGGGGGGCTGGCCGAGCAGTACTTC
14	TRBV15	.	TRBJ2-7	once	CATSVGSRKVEQYF	TGTGCCACCAGCGTCGGGAGTCGTAAGGTCGAGCAGTACTTC
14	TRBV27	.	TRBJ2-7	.	CASSLSPRVYEQYF	TGTGCCAGCAGTTTATCTCCCAGGGTCTACGAGCAGTACTTC
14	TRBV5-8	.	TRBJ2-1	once	CASSQQQGYNEQFF	TGTGCCAGCAGCCAGCAACAGGGTTACAATGAGCAGTTCTTC
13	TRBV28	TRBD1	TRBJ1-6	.	CASGGTDNSPLHF	TGTGCCAGCGGAGGGACAGACAATTCACCCCTCCACTTT
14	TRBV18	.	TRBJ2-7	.	CASSPGADTYEQYF	TGTGCCAGCTCACCAGGGGCCGATACCTACGAGCAGTACTTC
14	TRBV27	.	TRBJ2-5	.	CASWGVESQETQYF	TGTGCCAGCTGGGGGGTCGAAAGCCAAGAGACCCAGTACTTC
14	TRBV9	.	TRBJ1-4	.	CASSALGLPEKLFF	TGTGCCAGCAGCGCCCTGGGACTACCAGAAAAACTGTTTTTT
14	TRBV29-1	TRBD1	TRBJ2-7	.	CSVSPGTGADEQYF	TGCAGCGTTAGCCCCGGGACAGGGGCAGACGAGCAGTACTTC
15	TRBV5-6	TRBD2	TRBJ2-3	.	CASSRTSGGTDTQYF	TGTGCCAGCAGCAGGACTAGCGGGGGCACAGATACGCAGTATTTT
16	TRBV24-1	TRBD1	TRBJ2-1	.	CATSDYTGGVSNEQFF	TGTGCCACCAGTGATTACACAGGGGGCGTGTCGAATGAGCAGTTCTTC
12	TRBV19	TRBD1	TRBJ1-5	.	CASRQGNQPQHF	TGTGCCAGCCGACAGGGTAATCAGCCCCAGCATTTT
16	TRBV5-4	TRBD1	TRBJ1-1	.	CASSRPDRGRNTEAFF	TGTGCCAGCAGCCGCCCGGACAGGGGGAGGAACACTGAAGCTTTCTTT
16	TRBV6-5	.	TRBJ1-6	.	CASSYRRSSYNSPLHF	TGTGCCAGCAGTTACAGGCGGAGCTCCTATAATTCACCCCTCCACTTT
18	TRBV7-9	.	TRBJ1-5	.	CASSLVREGPYSNQPQHF	TGTGCCAGCAGCTTAGTCCGGGAGGGACCATATAGCAATCAGCCCCAGCATTTT
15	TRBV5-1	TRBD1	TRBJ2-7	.	CASSSLGTDSYEQYF	TGCGCCAGCAGCTCCCTCGGGACAGATTCCTACGAGCAGTACTTC
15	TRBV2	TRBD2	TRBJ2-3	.	CASSRLASSTDTQYF	TGTGCCAGCAGCCGACTAGCTTCTAGCACAGATACGCAGTATTTT
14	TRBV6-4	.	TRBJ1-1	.	CASSTRQSETEAFF	TGTGCCAGCAGCACCAGACAGTCCGAGACTGAAGCTTTCTTT
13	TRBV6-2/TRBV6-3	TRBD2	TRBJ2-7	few	CASSRDYSYEQYF	TGTGCCAGCAGTCGGGACTACTCCTACGAGCAGTACTTC
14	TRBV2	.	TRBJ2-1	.	CASSDSRVNNEQFF	TGTGCCAGCAGTGACTCCAGGGTGAACAATGAGCAGTTCTTC
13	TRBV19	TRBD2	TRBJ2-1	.	CASSRLAGGEQFF	TGTGCCAGTAGTCGACTAGCGGGAGGTGAGCAGTTCTTC
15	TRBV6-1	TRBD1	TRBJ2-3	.	CASSESRGLTDTQYF	TGTGCCAGCAGTGAAAGCAGGGGGCTCACAGATACGCAGTATTTT
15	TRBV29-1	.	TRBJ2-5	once	CSVEESRGREETQYF	TGCAGCGTTGAAGAATCCCGCGGGCGGGAAGAGACCCAGTACTTC
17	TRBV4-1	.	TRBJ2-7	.	CASSPFNAGPLLYEQYF	TGCGCCAGCAGCCCCTTTAACGCAGGCCCACTCCTCTACGAGCAGTACTTC
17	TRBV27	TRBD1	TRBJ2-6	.	CASSQTGAYSGANVLTF	TGTGCCAGCAGCCAGACAGGGGCCTACTCTGGGGCCAACGTCCTGACTTTC
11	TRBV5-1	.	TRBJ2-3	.	CASSRRDTQYF	TGCGCCAGCAGCCGTCGAGATACGCAGTATTTT